A single sample gave rise to the 21 T cell receptor beta chains below, sequenced in a study of response to subunit inactivated influenza vaccine. TCRdb called the RT-PCR reads again in MiXCR, with one record for every CDR3 protein. This table holds approximately 200,000 distinct CDR3 sequences, roughly an eighth found once. The specimen was CD8+ T cells sorted from PBMCs, collected 4 to 6 days after vaccination. These receptors were taken from a man aged 50 to 60 who received an inactivated influenza vaccine.

This clonotype showed up just a few times. The chain is built from TRBV24-1 and TRBJ2-1; D is unresolved. In germline, CDR1 is KGHDR, CDR2 SFDVKD. CDR3 size: 13 residues. Between the trimmed V and J ends, which lost 8 bases and 4 bases, there was a span of 11 bases. CDR3 sequence (DNA): TGTGCCACCAAAGGGCAGGATTACAATGAGCAGTTCTTC. This translates into CATKGQDYNEQFF.

This clonotype was observed a handful of times. The CDR3 coding sequence is TGCAGTGCTAGAGATCTAGGACAGGGGAACACTGAAGCTTTCTTT. Residues: CSARDLGQGNTEAFF. The chain joins TRBV20-1 to TRBJ1-1; 8 positions match TRBD1. With V trimmed by 0 bases and J by 1 base, 4 bases remained unmatched. Germline CDR1 is DFQATT and CDR2 is SNEGSKA (reference sequence). This CDR3 spans 15 amino acids.

The chain links TRBV5-5 to TRBJ2-7; a weak D match, TRBD2 (6 bases). Trimming pared 0 bases from V and 7 bases from J, leaving 14 bases between. This CDR3 region has 14 residues. From germline, CDR1 is SGHKS and CDR2 YYEKEE (reference sequence). CDR3 nucleotide sequence: TGTGCCAGCAGCTTGGAGGAGGGGTCCCCAGAGCAGTACTTC. Protein product: CASSLEEGSPEQYF.

CDR3 region: CASSPGGNTEAFF. The DNA for the CDR3 is TGTGCCAGTTCTCCAGGGGGGAACACTGAAGCTTTCTTT. J is TRBJ1-1 and V is TRBV6-2 or TRBV6-3; 7 nucleotides align to TRBD1. After removal of 9 bases from V and 1 base from J, the junction contained 5 bases not matched to a gene. The length of the CDR3 is 13 residues. Germline CDR1 MNHEY, CDR2 SVGEGT.

In its sample, this clonotype was seen a few times. The CDR3 nucleotides read TGTGCCAGCAGCTTAGCAGGTGATCAGCCCCAGCATTTT. Translating it yields CASSLAGDQPQHF. V usage is TRBV7-9 and J usage is TRBJ1-5; D remains ambiguous. The CDR3 has 13 amino acids. The V and J ends lost 0 bases and 5 bases respectively, with 5 bases between them. The V gene's germline CDR1 is SEHNR and CDR2 FQNEAQ (reference sequence).

This clonotype has just a few counts. This chain joins TRBV7-9 and TRBJ2-1; D may match TRBD1 or TRBD2 (5 bases each). V was trimmed by 5 bases and J by 7 bases, leaving 12 bases between them. The CDR3 is 13 amino acids. The germline V gene encodes CDR1 SEHNR and CDR2 FQNEAQ (reference sequence). DNA of the CDR3: TGTGCCAGCAGCCCGCCCTGGGGGAATGAGCAGTTCTTC. It is translated as CASSPPWGNEQFF.

This clonotype has a count of ten or more. The chain couples TRBV4-2 to TRBJ2-7; a weak D match, TRBD1 (6 bases). This CDR3 region has 15 residues. CDR1 LGHNA and CDR2 YNFKEQ come from the germline V gene. The V end was cut by 0 bases, the J end by 1 base, with 10 bases between. CDR3 region: CASSQDGTGSYEQYF. CDR3 nucleotides: TGTGCCAGCAGCCAAGATGGTACAGGGTCCTACGAGCAGTACTTC.

The rearrangement uses TRBV6-4 and TRBJ2-1; 8 bases line up with TRBD1. The CDR3 contains 15 residues. Germline loops: CDR1 MRHNA, CDR2 SNTAGT. V lost 5 bases, J lost 3 bases, and 6 bases stayed unmatched. CDR3 nucleotide sequence: TGTGCCAGCAGTCCCCTTGGGACAGGCTACAATGAGCAGTTCTTC. Its protein is CASSPLGTGYNEQFF.

This clonotype appeared a few times. The chain uses TRBV27 and TRBJ1-5; D not certain. Germline V gene sequence: CDR1 MNHEY, CDR2 SMNVEV (reference sequence). The CDR3 loop spans 15 amino acids. Trimming removed 3 bases at V and 6 bases at J, with 15 bases between. CDR3 protein: CASSFSGNVGQPQHF. CDR3 DNA sequence: TGTGCCAGCAGTTTTTCGGGGAATGTGGGTCAGCCCCAGCATTTT.

The V gene is TRBV7-8, the J gene TRBJ2-5; 7 bases are shared with TRBD1. This CDR3 contains 13 residues. V lost 5 bases to trimming and J lost 5 bases; unmatched junction nucleotides: 5. Germline assignment: CDR1 SGHVS and CDR2 FQNEAQ. The DNA for the CDR3 is TGTGCCAGCAGCCGACAGGGCGGTGAGACCCAGTACTTC. Its translation is CASSRQGGETQYF.

This clonotype came up a few times. J is TRBJ2-3 and V is TRBV7-9, with no clear D. The V gene's germline CDR1 is SEHNR and CDR2 FQNEAQ (reference sequence). The ends were cut back, 5 bases at V and 6 bases at J, with 12 bases in the middle. CDR3 size: 13 residues. DNA for the CDR3: TGTGCCAGCAGCCTCGCCCGGTCTGATACGCAGTATTTT. The encoded protein is CASSLARSDTQYF.

This clonotype was seen more than once but under ten times. This chain connects TRBV7-6 to TRBJ2-7; TRBD2 agrees at 14 bases. Germline loops: CDR1 SGHVS, CDR2 FNYEAQ. The length of the CDR3 is 16 residues. V lost 6 bases to trimming and J lost 3 bases; unmatched junction nucleotides: 7. Here the CDR3 DNA reads TGTGCCAGCAGTCCCGGGACTAGCGGGAGTCACTACGAGCAGTACTTC. Its protein product is CASSPGTSGSHYEQYF.

The rearrangement uses TRBV9 and TRBJ2-1; D is unclear. V lost 1 base and J lost 9, with 8 bases in between. The CDR3 runs to 12 residues. From germline, CDR1 is SGDLS and CDR2 YYNGEE. CDR3 sequence: CASSVNIGEQFF. In nucleotides, the CDR3 is TGTGCCAGCAGCGTAAATATCGGTGAGCAGTTCTTC.

This clonotype was picked up a small number of times. This chain connects TRBV2 to TRBJ2-3; D ambiguous. The germline gives CDR1 SNHLY, CDR2 FYNNEI. This CDR3 comprises 14 residues. V dropped 4 bases and J dropped 6 bases, with 14 bases sitting between them. CDR3: CASSASLLTDTQYF. In DNA form, the CDR3 reads TGTGCCAGCAGTGCCAGCTTACTTACGGATACGCAGTATTTT.

The table lists this clonotype with many counts. This sequence joins TRBV6-1 and TRBJ2-1, with a weak D call TRBD1 (6 bases). In germline, CDR1 is MNHNS, CDR2 SASEGT. CDR3 length: 14 amino acids. Trimming cost V 8 bases and J 0 bases, with 11 bases left between them. DNA for the CDR3: TGTGCCAGCTCAACAGGGTACTCCTACAATGAGCAGTTCTTC. It translates to CASSTGYSYNEQFF.

This clonotype was detected only a few times. The gene calls are TRBV3-1 and TRBJ2-5; 9 nucleotides line up with TRBD2. The CDR3 has 14 residues. Germline V CDR1 and CDR2: LGHDT, YNNKEL (reference sequence). V shed 2 bases, J shed 5 bases, and the junction held 3 bases outside the gene matches. CDR3 amino acids: CASSQPTSGETQYF. As DNA, the CDR3 is TGTGCCAGCAGCCAACCCACTAGCGGGGAGACCCAGTACTTC.

The table lists this clonotype with a few counts. V gene TRBV7-9 combines with J gene TRBJ2-6, with D perhaps being TRBD1 or TRBD2 (5 bases each). Germline values: CDR1 SEHNR, CDR2 FQNEAQ (reference sequence). CDR3 length: 16 amino acids. Trimming removed 4 bases from V and 5 bases from J, with 15 bases in between. The CDR3 bases are TGTGCCAGCAGCTCCGGTGAGGGGAGCTGGGCCAACGTCCTGACTTTC. Translating gives CASSSGEGSWANVLTF.

This clonotype appeared a few times. The chain has TRBV20-1 and TRBJ2-3, with 9 nucleotides matching TRBD2. The CDR3 runs to 15 residues. Germline trimming cut 3 bases from V and 0 bases from J; bases unmatched to any gene: 4. Germline CDR1 is DFQATT and CDR2 is SNEGSKA (reference sequence). CDR3 sequence (DNA): TGCAGTGCTAGTCCCCTAGCGGGGAGCACAGATACGCAGTATTTT. The encoded protein is CSASPLAGSTDTQYF.

The sample holds a few counts of this clonotype. The chain combines TRBV6-5 with TRBJ2-1, with D tentatively TRBD2 (7 bases). Germline-derived CDR1 and CDR2 are MNHEY and SVGAGI. CDR3 length: 15 residues. V lost 3 bases to trimming and J lost 9 bases, with 18 bases between them. The CDR3, as DNA: TGTGCCAGCAGTTATGTCCCGGGGGGCTGGGGTGAGCAGTTCTTC. Protein: CASSYVPGGWGEQFF.

About this clonotype itself: The junction differs from germline at one of its ends, possibly a read error. The chain couples TRBV5-5 to TRBJ2-1, with 9 bases identical to TRBD1. Germline assignment: CDR1 SGHKS and CDR2 YYEKEE (reference sequence). This CDR3 has 13 residues. The CDR3 spells CASSLGGTGSDDF. The CDR3 DNA sequence: TGTGCCAGCAGCTTGGGGGGGACAGGGAGCGACGATTTC. The whole variable domain, filled in from reference TRBV5-5 and TRBJ2-1, reads DAGVTQSPTHLIKTRGQQVTLRCSPISGHKSVSWYQQVLGQGPQFIFQYYEKEERGRGNFPDRFSARQFPNYSSELNVNALLLGDSALYLCASSLGGTGSDDFGPGTRLTVL.

The rearrangement joins TRBV4-3 to TRBJ2-2; 7 bases agree with TRBD1. Trimming took 6 bases from V and 4 from J; bases not matched to a gene: 11. Per germline, CDR1 LGHNA and CDR2 YSLEER. The CDR3 loop spans 16 amino acids. CDR3 amino acids: CASSTTGTAFTGELFF. The CDR3 nucleotides are TGCGCCAGCAGTACTACCGGGACAGCCTTCACCGGGGAGCTGTTTTTT.